The T cell receptor (beta chain) described here comes from a study of CD8+ T cells in alopecia areata. Sorting of PBMCs yielded the CD4+ and CD8+ T cells. This clone has more than one count but fewer than ten. Its antigen is unidentified. RNA extraction and reverse transcription yielded cDNA as sequencing template. The repertoire was sequenced with immunoSEQ multiplex PCR; TCRdb's copy has only in-frame clones and lacks some. The sample has 140,000 to 150,000 clones, around two thirds seen once. CDR3 length: 11 residues. Trimming at V came to 7 bases and at J to 7 bases, leaving 3 bases not matched to a gene. The germline gives CDR1 SQVTM, CDR2 ANQGSEA. Study results and caveats: Lesional tissue from the scalp (especially in alopecia totalis/universalis) showed higher clonality than normal scalp.

Source material: CD8+ T cells sorted from blood. The chain employs TRBV29-1 and TRBJ2-1; 8 bases align to TRBD2. The clonotype originates from a human donor in good health. The CDR3, as DNA: TGCAGCGCCGAGCGGGAGAATGAGCAGTTCTTC. It yields the protein CSAERENEQFF.